This note documents a single T cell receptor beta chain sequence. Its antigen is unknown. This entry belongs to a study of Tregs in tolerant kidney transplant recipients. Across the study: Recipient PBMCs carried a CFSE label and met irradiated graft donor PBMCs for roughly six days before FACS sorting.

Study results and caveats: No direct test of biological reproducibility was done here.

Only in-frame clones appear in the TCRdb table, and some are missing; sequencing was by immunoSEQ multiplex PCR. The sample carries about 8,600 clones, more than 40% recorded once. CDR3 size: 14 residues. Sequencing was carried out using CD4+ T cells from blood cultured with allogeneic cells. The V and J genes are TRBV21-1 and TRBJ2-5. TRBV21-1 is assigned pseudogene status. The TCR sequence derives from a human donor in good health. CDR3: CASSKMRPEETQYF. The CDR3 region has the DNA TGTGCCAGCAGCAAAATGCGACCTGAAGAGACCCAGTACTTC.